Sequencing of this TCR beta chain was carried out in a study of early T cells in non-severe SARS-CoV-2 infection. Study summary: Bulk RNA isolated from unsorted whole blood underwent sequencing; chains were not paired.

TCRdb recomputed calls from the 5' RACE reads with MiXCR, one row per CDR3 protein. The table includes tens of thousands of distinct CDR3 sequences, approximately 5% detected once. V was pared by 9 bases and J by 5 bases, with 8 bases of the junction left unmatched. CDR3 length: 14 amino acids. Germline CDR1 reads LNHDA; CDR2 reads SQIVND (reference sequence). The source material was whole blood. The chain employs TRBV19 and TRBJ1-1, with 11 bases that match TRBD1. This clonotype was sampled from an adult who was a healthcare worker with PCR-confirmed SARS-CoV-2 infection or an uninfected control (not recorded which). The CDR3 coding sequence is TGTGCCAGCGAATTGGGACAGGGGGGGACTGAAGCTTTCTTT. Encoded protein: CASELGQGGTEAFF.